This is a list of T cell receptor beta chains from one sample in a study of cytomegalovirus exposure and HLA in healthy donors. Clones were read by immunoSEQ multiplex PCR, and TCRdb kept only the in-frame ones, dropping some. This sample's table has 65,000 to 85,000 clones. Specimen: PBMCs. The receptor source for this set is a woman aged 60 to 75 in good health and CMV-seronegative. CDR3s include the opening cysteine and the closing phenylalanine or tryptophan. The D gene is left open where the match is weak.

j_call v_call d_call cdr3_nt cdr3_aa
TRBJ1-2 TRBV19 TRBD1 TGTGCCAGTAGTAGGGGACAGGGAGCTGGGGGCTACACCTTC CASSRGQGAGGYTF
TRBJ2-1 TRBV19 . TGTGCCAGTAGTATAGATTTCAGACTTGTTGAGCAGTTCTTC CASSIDFRLVEQFF
TRBJ2-7 TRBV28 TRBD1 TGTGCCAGCACCCTAGGCGGGACAGGGGGCGGCGAGCAGTACTTC CASTLGGTGGGEQYF
TRBJ1-1 TRBV7-9 . TGTGCCAGTGTTACCTTTGGAGTGAACACTGAAGCTTTCTTT CASVTFGVNTEAFF
TRBJ1-2 TRBV6-6 . TGTGCCAGCAGTTACGAGAATTCCTATGGCTACACCTTC CASSYENSYGYTF
TRBJ1-2 TRBV10-1 TRBD1 TGCGCCAGCATCCCCACCTACCCTCACCGCCGAGGACAGGTCTATGGCTACACCTTC CASIPTYPHRRGQVYGYTF
TRBJ2-2 TRBV7-6 TRBD2 TGTGCCAGCAGCTCACTAGCGGGAGTTGACACCGGGGAGCTGTTTTTT CASSSLAGVDTGELFF
TRBJ2-6 TRBV28 . TGTGCCAGCACCTCCCCCTCACAGGGTACTGGGGCCAACGTCCTGACTTTC CASTSPSQGTGANVLTF
TRBJ2-7 TRBV5-1 . TGCGCCAGCCCCCCGGCGCCCCAGGCCGAGCAGTACTTC CASPPAPQAEQYF
TRBJ1-4 TRBV5-1 TRBD1 TGCGCCAGCAGCCGTTATTCGGGACAGGGCGATGAAAAACTGTTTTTT CASSRYSGQGDEKLFF
TRBJ2-2 TRBV4-2 . TGTGCCAGCAGCCAAGGCAGCGGAGCGAACACCGGGGAGCTGTTTTTT CASSQGSGANTGELFF
TRBJ2-5 TRBV7-9 TRBD1 TGTGCCAGCAGCCCGGGACAGGGGGTCCAAGAGACCCAGTACTTC CASSPGQGVQETQYF
TRBJ2-7 TRBV7-3 TRBD1 TGTGCCAGCAGCTTTGTAGGGACAGGGGTCCACGAGCAGTACTTC CASSFVGTGVHEQYF
TRBJ2-5 TRBV7-9 . TGTGCCAGCAGCCAGGATGTGTACCAAGAGACCCAGTACTTC CASSQDVYQETQYF
TRBJ2-7 TRBV10-3 TRBD1 TGTGCCATCAGCAAGACAGGGGTTGAGCAGTACTTC CAISKTGVEQYF
TRBJ1-1 TRBV6-5 . TGTGCCAGCAGTTACTCCTCCCTGGGAGGCGGCACTGAAGCTTTCTTT CASSYSSLGGGTEAFF
TRBJ2-7 TRBV19 . TGTGCCAGTAGTATTTACCCTGGGGCGAGCTCCTACGAGCAGTACTTC CASSIYPGASSYEQYF
TRBJ2-5 TRBV2 TRBD2 TGTGCCAGCTCGGCCGAGGGGTCCGGACTAGTAGGCGAGACCCAGTACTTC CASSAEGSGLVGETQYF
TRBJ2-3 TRBV19 . TGTGCCAGTAGCGATCCGGGAAGAGCAGCAGATACGCAGTATTTT CASSDPGRAADTQYF
TRBJ1-1 TRBV10-3 . TGTGCCATCAGTGAGCCCAGGAACCTTGAAGCTTTCTTT CAISEPRNLEAFF
TRBJ1-2 TRBV28 . TGTGCCAGCAGGCCCTCCGGGGGCTATGGCTACACCTTC CASRPSGGYGYTF
TRBJ1-5 TRBV6-5 . TGTGCCAGCAGTCCAACAGGATATAGCAATCAGCCCCAGCATTTT CASSPTGYSNQPQHF
TRBJ2-5 TRBV4-2 TRBD2 TGTGCCAGCAGCCAGGAAACTAGCGGGAGGGGGACCCAGTACTTC CASSQETSGRGTQYF
TRBJ2-1 TRBV18 TRBD2 TGTGCCAGCTCACCGAGTCTAGCGGGAGGGCCGGGCAATGAGCAGTTCTTC CASSPSLAGGPGNEQFF
TRBJ1-4 TRBV4-2 . TGTGCCAGCAGTCAACTCGGGCAGGGTGCTAATGAAAAACTGTTTTTT CASSQLGQGANEKLFF
TRBJ2-2 TRBV11-3 TRBD1 TGTGCCAGCAGCCCCGGGACAGGGGCGACCGGGGAGCTGTTTTTT CASSPGTGATGELFF
TRBJ1-1 TRBV18 . TGTGCCAGCTCAAGGGGACATTCCACTGAAGCTTTCTTT CASSRGHSTEAFF
TRBJ1-5 TRBV16 . TGTGCCAGCAGCCAATCGGACAGTAGCAATCAGCCCCAGCATTTT CASSQSDSSNQPQHF
TRBJ1-1 TRBV28 . TGTGCCAGCAGTTCTACCGGGTGGAGGGGCCTTTTAGAAGCTTTCTTT CASSSTGWRGLLEAFF
TRBJ1-1 TRBV28 . TGTGCCAGCACCCCAAGAGGGGGGGGCACTGAAGCTTTCTTT CASTPRGGGTEAFF
TRBJ2-1 TRBV7-2 TRBD2 TGTGCCAGCAGCTTAGTGGGGGGGACTAGCGGAGGCCGGAATGAGCAGTTCTTC CASSLVGGTSGGRNEQFF
TRBJ2-3 TRBV19 . TGTGCCAGTAGTATGAGTGGCAGGGGACATAGCACAGATACGCAGTATTTT CASSMSGRGHSTDTQYF
TRBJ2-7 TRBV6-1 TRBD1 TGTGCCAGCAGTTCTCGGACAGGGGGGCCCTACGAGCAGTACTTC CASSSRTGGPYEQYF
TRBJ2-3 TRBV15 . TGTGCCACCAGCAGAGGAGGACAGCTAACAGATACGCAGTATTTT CATSRGGQLTDTQYF
TRBJ1-1 TRBV4-3 . TGCGCCAGCAGCCAAGAACGGGATCGCCCCCGTTTCTTT CASSQERDRPRFF
TRBJ2-5 TRBV15 TRBD2 TGTGCCACCAGCAGAGCCCCTAGCGGGGCTCAAGAGACCCAGTACTTC CATSRAPSGAQETQYF
TRBJ2-7 TRBV5-1 TRBD1 TGCGCCAGCAGCTCGGGACAGGCGGCATCCTACGAGCAGTACTTC CASSSGQAASYEQYF
TRBJ2-1 TRBV4-1 TRBD2 TGCGCCTGGACCGGGACTAGGGACAATGAGCAGTTCTTC CAWTGTRDNEQFF